The T cell receptor beta chain described here comes from a study of T cells after posttransplantation cyclophosphamide. Sequencing was performed with immunoSEQ multiplex PCR; in TCRdb, only in-frame clones are kept and a portion is missing. The sample shows about 52,000 clones, about 82% of them seen only once. Broader study findings: After PTCy, TRB diversity resembled that of CNI/methotrexate controls. Donor CD8+ memory clones often dominated recipient blood repertoires at later times. Blood and skin or GI T cell repertoires showed limited TRB overlap.

This clone was picked up a small number of times. Its antigen is as yet unknown. Trimming removed 6 bases from V and 9 bases from J; junction bases left unmatched: 10. Germline V gene sequence: CDR1 SNHLY, CDR2 FYNNEI. The CDR3 is 14 amino acids. The chain has TRBV2 and TRBJ1-4; TRBD1 matches at 7 bases. The origin of this receptor is a man younger than 40 with a blood cancer, CMV-positive, and with a related stem cell donor. Sequences were obtained from PBMCs. This CDR3 reads CASSPGTASQKLFF. CDR3 nucleotide sequence: TGTGCCAGCAGCCCCGGGACAGCATCCCAAAAACTGTTTTTT.